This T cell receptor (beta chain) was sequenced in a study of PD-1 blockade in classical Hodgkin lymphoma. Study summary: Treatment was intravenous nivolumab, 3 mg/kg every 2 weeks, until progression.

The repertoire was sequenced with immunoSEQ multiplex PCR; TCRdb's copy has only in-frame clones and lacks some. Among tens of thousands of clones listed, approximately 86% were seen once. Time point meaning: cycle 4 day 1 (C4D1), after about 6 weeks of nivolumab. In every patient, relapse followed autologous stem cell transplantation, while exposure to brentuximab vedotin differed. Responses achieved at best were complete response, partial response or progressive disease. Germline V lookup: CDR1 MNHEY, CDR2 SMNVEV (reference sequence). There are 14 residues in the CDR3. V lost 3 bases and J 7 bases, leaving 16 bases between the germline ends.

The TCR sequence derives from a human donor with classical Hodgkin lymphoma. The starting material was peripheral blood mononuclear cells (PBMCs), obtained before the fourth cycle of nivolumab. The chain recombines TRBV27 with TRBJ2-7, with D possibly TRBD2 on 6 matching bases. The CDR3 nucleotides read TGTGCCAGCAGTTTGACCGGACTACTAATGGAGCAGTACTTC. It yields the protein CASSLTGLLMEQYF.